Listed below are T cell receptor beta chains from one sample, sequenced in a study of blood T cell repertoires in COVID-19. Repertoires were generated with immunoSEQ multiplex PCR, while TCRdb's copy carries only in-frame clones and drops some. The sample contains a few hundred thousand clones, about 86% of which appear only once. The sample was peripheral blood. These receptors all stem from a man in his 60s who had recovered from COVID-19. Each CDR3 is given with its conserved first and last residue. A D gene is named only where the DNA matches it firmly. Clone size appears in some rows only: once, few, many, or a class for an expanded clone.

d_gene: -
abundance: -
j_gene: TRBJ1-2
v_gene: TRBV6-5
CDR3nt: TGTGCCAGCAGTCAGGGGAACTATGGCTACACCTTC
CDR3aa: CASSQGNYGYTF

d_gene: -
abundance: -
j_gene: TRBJ2-7
v_gene: TRBV5-1
CDR3nt: TGCGCCAGCAGCTCTTTTGACGAGCAGTACTTC
CDR3aa: CASSSFDEQYF

d_gene: -
abundance: -
j_gene: TRBJ2-7
v_gene: TRBV9
CDR3nt: TGTGCCAGCAGCAAAGGGCCCACCCCGACGGGGTACGAGCAGTACTTC
CDR3aa: CASSKGPTPTGYEQYF

d_gene: -
abundance: -
j_gene: TRBJ1-3
v_gene: TRBV7-8
CDR3nt: TGTGCCAGCAGCTTAGCTCCCCTCTCTGGAAACACCATATATTTT
CDR3aa: CASSLAPLSGNTIYF

d_gene: -
abundance: -
j_gene: TRBJ1-2
v_gene: TRBV28
CDR3nt: TGTGCCAGCAGTTTAACAGAACCCCTGAATAGCACCTTC
CDR3aa: CASSLTEPLNSTF

d_gene: TRBD1
abundance: -
j_gene: TRBJ2-2
v_gene: TRBV10-3
CDR3nt: TGTGCCATCAGGGGCTCGGGACAGGGGAGCACCGGGGAGCTGTTTTTT
CDR3aa: CAIRGSGQGSTGELFF

d_gene: -
abundance: -
j_gene: TRBJ1-2
v_gene: TRBV6-5
CDR3nt: TGTGCCAGCAGCTATCAGGGGAGTAACTATGGCTACACCTTC
CDR3aa: CASSYQGSNYGYTF

d_gene: -
abundance: -
j_gene: TRBJ2-3
v_gene: TRBV3-1/TRBV3-2
CDR3nt: TGTGCCAGCAGCCAAGGGCTGCTGGGCGCAGATACGCAGTATTTT
CDR3aa: CASSQGLLGADTQYF

d_gene: -
abundance: -
j_gene: TRBJ2-3
v_gene: TRBV7-2
CDR3nt: TGTGCCAGCAGCTTAGGGGACATACACACAGATACGCAGTATTTT
CDR3aa: CASSLGDIHTDTQYF

d_gene: -
abundance: -
j_gene: TRBJ1-2
v_gene: TRBV24-1
CDR3nt: TGTGCCACCAGTGTTGGCGGCATCTATGGCTACACCTTC
CDR3aa: CATSVGGIYGYTF

d_gene: -
abundance: -
j_gene: TRBJ2-3
v_gene: TRBV6-5
CDR3nt: TGTGCCACCATAGCAGAGCCTAGCACAGATACGCAGTATTTT
CDR3aa: CATIAEPSTDTQYF

d_gene: -
abundance: -
j_gene: TRBJ2-3
v_gene: TRBV3-1/TRBV3-2
CDR3nt: TGTGCCAGCAGCCAAGCCCCAGCGGATAACACAGATACGCAGTATTTT
CDR3aa: CASSQAPADNTDTQYF

d_gene: TRBD1
abundance: -
j_gene: TRBJ1-1
v_gene: TRBV30
CDR3nt: TGTGCCTACGGACAGGGTAAAGCTTTCTTT
CDR3aa: CAYGQGKAFF

d_gene: -
abundance: -
j_gene: TRBJ1-3
v_gene: TRBV4-2
CDR3nt: TGTGCCAGCAGCCAAGGGAGGCAGTCGGGAAACACCATATATTTT
CDR3aa: CASSQGRQSGNTIYF

d_gene: -
abundance: -
j_gene: TRBJ1-4
v_gene: TRBV10-1
CDR3nt: TGCGCCAGCAGTGCCGGACAGTCGAATGAAAAACTGTTTTTT
CDR3aa: CASSAGQSNEKLFF

d_gene: TRBD2
abundance: -
j_gene: TRBJ2-1
v_gene: TRBV5-1
CDR3nt: TGCGCCAGCAACCCGGCAGCGGGGGGTATTAGCTCCTACAATGAGCAGTTCTTC
CDR3aa: CASNPAAGGISSYNEQFF

d_gene: TRBD1
abundance: -
j_gene: TRBJ2-6
v_gene: TRBV7-3
CDR3nt: TGTGCCAGCAGCTCGGACAGGTCTGGGGCCAACGTCCTGACTTTC
CDR3aa: CASSSDRSGANVLTF

d_gene: -
abundance: once
j_gene: TRBJ1-6
v_gene: TRBV7-8
CDR3nt: TGTGCCAGCAGCTTAACTACACAGGGTGGGAATTCACCCCTCCACTTT
CDR3aa: CASSLTTQGGNSPLHF

d_gene: -
abundance: -
j_gene: TRBJ2-3
v_gene: TRBV6-2/TRBV6-3
CDR3nt: TGTGCCAGCAGCCCCCTGGGGGCAGGTAGCACAGATACGCAGTATTTT
CDR3aa: CASSPLGAGSTDTQYF

d_gene: TRBD1
abundance: -
j_gene: TRBJ1-1
v_gene: TRBV10-3
CDR3nt: TGTGCCATCAGTGAGGAGGGTTTGACAGGGTTAAGTGCTGAAGCTTTCTTT
CDR3aa: CAISEEGLTGLSAEAFF

d_gene: -
abundance: -
j_gene: TRBJ2-5
v_gene: TRBV12-3/TRBV12-4
CDR3nt: TGTGCCAGCAGACCGGGGACTGAAGAGACCCAGTACTTC
CDR3aa: CASRPGTEETQYF

d_gene: -
abundance: once
j_gene: TRBJ2-1
v_gene: TRBV2
CDR3nt: TGTGCCAGCAGTGAAGCGCTTCGGGGTTACAATGAGCAGTTCTTC
CDR3aa: CASSEALRGYNEQFF

d_gene: TRBD1
abundance: few
j_gene: TRBJ1-2
v_gene: TRBV18
CDR3nt: TGTGCCAGCTCACCACTCTGGGGACAGGGGGATCTTGATGGCTACACCTTC
CDR3aa: CASSPLWGQGDLDGYTF

d_gene: TRBD1
abundance: -
j_gene: TRBJ1-5
v_gene: TRBV6-2/TRBV6-3
CDR3nt: TGTGCCAGCAGCAAGGGGGCAGGCTCACGTCAGCCCCAGCATTTT
CDR3aa: CASSKGAGSRQPQHF